The present TCR beta chain was sequenced within a study of control samples from healthy donors and cancer patients. CDR3 size: 16 residues. The V gene lost 2 bases and the J gene lost 4 bases, with 18 bases spanning the gap. From germline, CDR1 is MDHEN and CDR2 SYDVKM. Clones were read by immunoSEQ multiplex PCR, and TCRdb kept only the in-frame ones, dropping some. This table holds around 140,000 clones, 85% to 95% found once. The sequencing input was blood. This sequence was found in a man aged 35-49 years in good health. V is TRBV28 and J is TRBJ2-7; D unclear. This CDR3 is CASSLLGKAIIYEQYF. The DNA of the CDR3 is TGTGCCAGCAGTTTACTCGGCAAGGCGATAATATACGAGCAGTACTTC.